The rows below give T cell receptor beta chains drawn from one sample of a study of blood T cell repertoires in COVID-19. Using immunoSEQ multiplex PCR, the repertoire was profiled, and TCRdb retains in-frame clones only, with some absent. This table holds about 360,000 clones, approximately 86% found once. The sequenced sample was peripheral blood. Receptor source: a woman aged 55-69 years with COVID-19, enrolled during active disease. Both conserved end residues are part of each CDR3. D genes are given only for firm matches. Not all rows give a size; the values are once, few, many and, for expanded clones, a class.

TRBD2	NA	TRBV4-1	TRBJ2-3	TGCGCCAGCAGCCAAGTCAGAGCGGGGGTTGTAGATACGCAGTATTTT	CASSQVRAGVVDTQYF
TRBD1	few	TRBV5-1	TRBJ1-3	TGCGCCAGCAGCCCTAGGACAGGGGGCTCTGGAAACACCATATATTTT	CASSPRTGGSGNTIYF
NA	NA	TRBV5-1	TRBJ2-2	TGCGCCAGCAGCTCCTCAGGGGTGGGACACCGGGAGCTGTTTTTT	CASSSSGVGHRELFF
TRBD1	NA	TRBV27	TRBJ1-5	TGTGCCAGCAGTTCACAGGGGGGCCTATATAGCAATCAGCCCCAGCATTTT	CASSSQGGLYSNQPQHF
NA	NA	TRBV6-2/TRBV6-3	TRBJ1-4	TGTGCCAGCAGTTACGGCTCAACTAATGAAAAACTGTTTTTT	CASSYGSTNEKLFF
NA	NA	TRBV6-4	TRBJ1-1	TGTGCCAGCAGTTTCTACGGCGGGGGGGAAGCTTTCTTT	CASSFYGGGEAFF
NA	NA	TRBV6-2/TRBV6-3	TRBJ2-7	TGTGCCAGCAGTCACCCCGTGTTTAGCGTGGGGTTCTCCTACGAGCAGTACTTC	CASSHPVFSVGFSYEQYF
NA	NA	TRBV15	TRBJ2-5	TGTGCCACCAGCAGGGGGCTGGAGACCCAGTACTTC	CATSRGLETQYF
NA	NA	TRBV6-5	TRBJ2-3	TGTGCCAGCGCCACACAAAGGCGGGTGGCAGATACGCAGTATTTT	CASATQRRVADTQYF
NA	NA	TRBV5-1	TRBJ1-2	TGCGCCAGCAGCTTGATGCCAGGGCGGGACGATGGCTACACCTTC	CASSLMPGRDDGYTF
NA	NA	TRBV6-1	TRBJ2-2	TGTGCCAGCAGTGTCGCCCCCCTGGGCAGTGGATCTACCGGGGAGCTGTTTTTT	CASSVAPLGSGSTGELFF
NA	NA	TRBV4-3	TRBJ1-2	TGCGCCAGCAGCCAAGATGTGGGCCCCTATGGCTACACCTTC	CASSQDVGPYGYTF
NA	NA	TRBV7-9	TRBJ2-5	TGTGCCAGCAGCTCAGGGCAGGAACAAGAGACCCAGTACTTC	CASSSGQEQETQYF
NA	NA	TRBV27	TRBJ1-3	TGTGCCAGCAGTTTACTACAGGGTGGTGGGGACACCATATATTTT	CASSLLQGGGDTIYF
NA	NA	TRBV10-3	TRBJ1-2	TGTGCCGGGAGAGCAACCGGGTCTGACTATGGCTACACCTTC	CAGRATGSDYGYTF
NA	NA	TRBV4-1	TRBJ2-7	TGCGCCAGCAGCCAGCCTACAGAAGGCGTACACTCCTACGAGCAGTACTTC	CASSQPTEGVHSYEQYF
TRBD2	NA	TRBV18	TRBJ2-1	TGTGCCACCGTCCGGGGGACTAGCGGGGCTCTGGAGCAGTTCTTC	CATVRGTSGALEQFF
TRBD1	NA	TRBV5-4	TRBJ2-3	TGTGCCAGCAGCGCGGGACAGGCTGTCCCAGATACGCAGTATTTT	CASSAGQAVPDTQYF
TRBD1	NA	TRBV5-5	TRBJ1-2	TGTGCCAGCAGCGGAGGGACAGGGGGGAACTATGGCTACACCTTC	CASSGGTGGNYGYTF
NA	NA	TRBV19	TRBJ1-2	TGTGCCAGTACCCCCCCACGACGGACAGCAAGTTTCCCCTTC	CASTPPRRTASFPF
NA	NA	TRBV21-1	TRBJ1-1	TGTGCCAGCAGCACGGGGACAGGGGGAGATACGGGCACTGAAGCTTTCTTT	CASSTGTGGDTGTEAFF
TRBD2	NA	TRBV7-8	TRBJ2-5	TGTGCCAGCAGCTTCCGAGCGGGGGGCCATGGAGAGACCCAGTACTTC	CASSFRAGGHGETQYF
NA	NA	TRBV2	TRBJ2-7	TGTGCCAGCAGTGCAGGGGCGGCCTACGAGCAGTACTTC	CASSAGAAYEQYF
NA	NA	TRBV12-3/TRBV12-4	TRBJ1-2	TGTGCCAGCAGTTTGACTCGGGGCTACACCTTC	CASSLTRGYTF
NA	once	TRBV4-3	TRBJ1-6	TGCGCCAGCAGCCAAGATACAGGCCTTGGGTCACCCCTCCACTTT	CASSQDTGLGSPLHF
TRBD2	NA	TRBV5-6	TRBJ2-2	TGTGCCAGCACCAACCTTGGGACTAGCGGCTACACCGGGGAGCTGTTTTTT	CASTNLGTSGYTGELFF
TRBD1	NA	TRBV6-5	TRBJ2-1	TGTGCCAGCAGTCCCCAGGGGGCAATTTGGGATGAGCAGTTCTTC	CASSPQGAIWDEQFF
NA	NA	TRBV10-3	TRBJ2-6	TGTGCCATCAGTGGAGCCACTCCGCTCTCTGGGGCCAACGTCCTGACTTTC	CAISGATPLSGANVLTF
TRBD1	NA	TRBV5-4	TRBJ1-1	TGTGCCAGCAGCACGGTGACAGGGGGCCCGATAGGAACTGAAGCTTTCTTT	CASSTVTGGPIGTEAFF
NA	NA	TRBV6-5	TRBJ2-3	TGTGCCAGCCGCCCGGGACTCAGCACAGATACGCAGTATTTT	CASRPGLSTDTQYF
NA	NA	TRBV5-6	TRBJ2-3	TGTGCCAGCAGCCCGACTAATCCAGATACGCAGTATTTT	CASSPTNPDTQYF
NA	NA	TRBV3-1/TRBV3-2	TRBJ1-3	TGTGCCAGCAGCCAACTTACCTCAGGGACTTCTGGAAACACCATATATTTT	CASSQLTSGTSGNTIYF
TRBD1	NA	TRBV7-8	TRBJ1-1	TGTGCCAGCAGCTTAACAGGGGCCACTGAAGCTTTCTTT	CASSLTGATEAFF
TRBD1	once	TRBV5-1	TRBJ2-5	TGCGCCAGCAGCCCGGACAGGGAGACGGAGACCCAGTACTTC	CASSPDRETETQYF
TRBD1	NA	TRBV5-4	TRBJ2-3	TGTGCCAGCAAGATGGCGGGACAGGGGGCCACAGATACGCAGTATTTT	CASKMAGQGATDTQYF
NA	NA	TRBV9	TRBJ1-1	TGTGCCAGCAGCGTTGGTCCGATCACACCTGAAGCTTTCTTT	CASSVGPITPEAFF
TRBD1	NA	TRBV3-1/TRBV3-2	TRBJ2-7	TGTGCCAGCAGCCTCGGGACAGGGGGCTACGAGCAGTACTTC	CASSLGTGGYEQYF